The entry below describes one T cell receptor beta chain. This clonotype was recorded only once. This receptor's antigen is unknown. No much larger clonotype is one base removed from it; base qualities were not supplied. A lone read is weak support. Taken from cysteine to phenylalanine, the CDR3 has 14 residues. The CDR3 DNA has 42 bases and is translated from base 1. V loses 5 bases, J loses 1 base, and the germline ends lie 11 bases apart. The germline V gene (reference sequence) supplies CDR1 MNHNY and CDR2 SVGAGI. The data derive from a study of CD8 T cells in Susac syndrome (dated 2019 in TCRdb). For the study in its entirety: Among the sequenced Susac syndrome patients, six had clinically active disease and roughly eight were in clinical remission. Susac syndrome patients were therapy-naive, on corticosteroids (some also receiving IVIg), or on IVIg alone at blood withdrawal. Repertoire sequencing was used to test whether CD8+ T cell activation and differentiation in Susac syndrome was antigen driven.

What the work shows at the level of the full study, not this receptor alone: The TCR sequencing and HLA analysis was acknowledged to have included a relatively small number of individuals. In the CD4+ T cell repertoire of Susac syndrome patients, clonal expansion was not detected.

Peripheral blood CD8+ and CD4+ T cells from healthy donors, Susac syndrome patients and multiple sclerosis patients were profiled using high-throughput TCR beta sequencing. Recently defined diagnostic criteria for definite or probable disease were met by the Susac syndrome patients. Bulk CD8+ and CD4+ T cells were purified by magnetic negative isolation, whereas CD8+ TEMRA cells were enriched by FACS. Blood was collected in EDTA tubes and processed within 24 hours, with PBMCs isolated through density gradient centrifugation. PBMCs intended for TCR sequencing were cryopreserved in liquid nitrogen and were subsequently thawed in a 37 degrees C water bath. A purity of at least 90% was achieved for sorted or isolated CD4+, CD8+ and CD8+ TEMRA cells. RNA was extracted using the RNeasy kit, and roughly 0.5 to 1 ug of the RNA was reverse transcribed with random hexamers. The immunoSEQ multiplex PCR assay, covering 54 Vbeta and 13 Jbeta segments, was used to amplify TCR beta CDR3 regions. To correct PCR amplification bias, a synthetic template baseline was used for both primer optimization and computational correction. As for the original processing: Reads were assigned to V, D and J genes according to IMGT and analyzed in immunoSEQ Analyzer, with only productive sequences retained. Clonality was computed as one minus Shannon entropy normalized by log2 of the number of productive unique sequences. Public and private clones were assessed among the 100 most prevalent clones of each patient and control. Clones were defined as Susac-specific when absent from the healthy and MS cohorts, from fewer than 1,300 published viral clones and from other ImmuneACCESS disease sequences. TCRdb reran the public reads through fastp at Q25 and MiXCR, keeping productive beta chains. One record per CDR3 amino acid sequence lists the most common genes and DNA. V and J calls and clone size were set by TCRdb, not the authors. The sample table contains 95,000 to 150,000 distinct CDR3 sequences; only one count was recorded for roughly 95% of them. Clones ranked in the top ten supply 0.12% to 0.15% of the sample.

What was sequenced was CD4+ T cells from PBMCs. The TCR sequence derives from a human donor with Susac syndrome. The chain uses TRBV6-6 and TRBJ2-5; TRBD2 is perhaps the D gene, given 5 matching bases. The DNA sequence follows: TGTGCCAGCAGTCGGACTCCCGCCCAAGAGACCCAGTACTTC. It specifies CASSRTPAQETQYF.